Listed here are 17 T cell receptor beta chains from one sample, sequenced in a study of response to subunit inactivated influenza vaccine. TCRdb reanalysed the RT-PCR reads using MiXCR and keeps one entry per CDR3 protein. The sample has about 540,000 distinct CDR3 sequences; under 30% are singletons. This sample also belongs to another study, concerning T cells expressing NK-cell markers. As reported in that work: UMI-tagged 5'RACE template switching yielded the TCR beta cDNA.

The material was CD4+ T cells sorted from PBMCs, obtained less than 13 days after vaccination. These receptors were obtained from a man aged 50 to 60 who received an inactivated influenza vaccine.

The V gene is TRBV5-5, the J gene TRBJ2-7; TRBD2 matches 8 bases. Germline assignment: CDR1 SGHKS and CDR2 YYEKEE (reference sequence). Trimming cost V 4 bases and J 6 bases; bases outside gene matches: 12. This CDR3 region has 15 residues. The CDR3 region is CASSGLMTAGGEQYF. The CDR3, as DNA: TGTGCCAGCAGCGGCCTCATGACGGCGGGAGGCGAGCAGTACTTC.

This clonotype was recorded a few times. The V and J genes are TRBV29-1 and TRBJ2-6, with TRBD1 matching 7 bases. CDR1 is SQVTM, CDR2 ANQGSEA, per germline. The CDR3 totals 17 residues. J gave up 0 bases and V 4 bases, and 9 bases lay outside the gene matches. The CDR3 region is CSVADRQRSSGANVLTF. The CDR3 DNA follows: TGCAGCGTTGCGGACAGGCAGAGGAGCTCTGGGGCCAACGTCCTGACTTTC.

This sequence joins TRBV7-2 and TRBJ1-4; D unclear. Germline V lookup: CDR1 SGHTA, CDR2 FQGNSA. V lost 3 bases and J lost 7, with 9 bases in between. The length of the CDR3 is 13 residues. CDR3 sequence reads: CASSFGSREKLFF. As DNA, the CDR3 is TGTGCCAGCAGCTTTGGGTCACGTGAAAAACTGTTTTTT.

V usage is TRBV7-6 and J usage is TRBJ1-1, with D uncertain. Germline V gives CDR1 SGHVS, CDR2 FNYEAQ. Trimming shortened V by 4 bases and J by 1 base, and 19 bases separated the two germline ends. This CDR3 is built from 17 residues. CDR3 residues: CASSSPISDPGNTEAFF. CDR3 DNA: TGTGCCAGCAGCTCACCCATCTCCGACCCCGGGAACACTGAAGCTTTCTTT.

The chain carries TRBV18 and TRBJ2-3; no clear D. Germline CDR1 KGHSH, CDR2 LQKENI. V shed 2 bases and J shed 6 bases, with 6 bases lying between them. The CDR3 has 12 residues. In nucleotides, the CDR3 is TGTGCCAGCTCACCAGAGGTGGATACGCAGTATTTT. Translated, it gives CASSPEVDTQYF.

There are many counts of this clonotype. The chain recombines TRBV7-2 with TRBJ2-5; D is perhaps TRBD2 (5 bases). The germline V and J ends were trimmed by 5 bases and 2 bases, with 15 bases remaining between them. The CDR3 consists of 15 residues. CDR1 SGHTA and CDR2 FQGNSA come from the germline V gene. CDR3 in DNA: TGTGCCAGCAGCCCAACGACTACCCGGCAAGAGACCCAGTACTTC. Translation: CASSPTTTRQETQYF.

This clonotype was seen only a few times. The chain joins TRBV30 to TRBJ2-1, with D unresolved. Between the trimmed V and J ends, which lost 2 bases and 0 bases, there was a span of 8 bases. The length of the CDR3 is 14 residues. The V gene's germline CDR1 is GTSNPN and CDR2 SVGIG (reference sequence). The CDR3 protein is CAWSQGRSYNEQFF. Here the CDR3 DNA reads TGTGCCTGGAGTCAAGGTCGCTCCTACAATGAGCAGTTCTTC.

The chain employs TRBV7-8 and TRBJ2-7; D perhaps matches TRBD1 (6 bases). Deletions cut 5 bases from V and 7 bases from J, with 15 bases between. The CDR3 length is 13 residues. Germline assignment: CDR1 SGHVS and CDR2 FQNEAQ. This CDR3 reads CASSRDTLFEQYF. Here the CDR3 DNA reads TGTGCCAGCAGCCGGGACACCCTGTTTGAGCAGTACTTC. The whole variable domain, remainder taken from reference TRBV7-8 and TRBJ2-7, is GAGVSQSPRYKVAKRGQDVALRCDPISGHVSLFWYQQALGQGPEFLTYFQNEAQLDKSGLPSDRFFAERPEGSVSTLKIQRTQQEDSAVYLCASSRDTLFEQYFGPGTRLTVT.

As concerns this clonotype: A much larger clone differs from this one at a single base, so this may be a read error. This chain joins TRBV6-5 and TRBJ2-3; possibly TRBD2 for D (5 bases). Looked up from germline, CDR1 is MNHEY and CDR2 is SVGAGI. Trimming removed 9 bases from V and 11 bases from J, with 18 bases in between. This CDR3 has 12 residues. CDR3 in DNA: TGTGCCAGTTCCGAGGGTGGATCTAAGCAGTATTTT. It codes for CASSEGGSKQYF.

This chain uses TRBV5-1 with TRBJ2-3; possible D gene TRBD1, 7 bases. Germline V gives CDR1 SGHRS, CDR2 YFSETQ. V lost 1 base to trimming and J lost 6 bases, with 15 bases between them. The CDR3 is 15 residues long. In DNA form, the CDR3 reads TGCGCCAGCAGCTTGCAGGGGGGCCTGGGGGATACGCAGTATTTT. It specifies CASSLQGGLGDTQYF. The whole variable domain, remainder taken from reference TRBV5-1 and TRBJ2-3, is KAGVTQTPRYLIKTRGQQVTLSCSPISGHRSVSWYQQTPGQGLQFLFEYFSETQRNKGNFPGRFSGRQFSNSRSEMNVSTLELGDSALYLCASSLQGGLGDTQYFGPGTRLTVL.

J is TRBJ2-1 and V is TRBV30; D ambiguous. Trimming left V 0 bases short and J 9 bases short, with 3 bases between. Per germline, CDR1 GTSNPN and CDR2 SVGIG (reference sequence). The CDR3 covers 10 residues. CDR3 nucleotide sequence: TGTGCCTGGAGTGTTCCTGAGCAGTTCTTC. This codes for CAWSVPEQFF.

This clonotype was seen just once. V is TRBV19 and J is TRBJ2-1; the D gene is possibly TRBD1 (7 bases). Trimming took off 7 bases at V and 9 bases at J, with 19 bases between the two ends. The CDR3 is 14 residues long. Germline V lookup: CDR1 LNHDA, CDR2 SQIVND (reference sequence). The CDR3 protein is CASTQARGASEQFF. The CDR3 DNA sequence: TGTGCCAGTACTCAAGCCAGGGGGGCGAGTGAGCAGTTCTTC.

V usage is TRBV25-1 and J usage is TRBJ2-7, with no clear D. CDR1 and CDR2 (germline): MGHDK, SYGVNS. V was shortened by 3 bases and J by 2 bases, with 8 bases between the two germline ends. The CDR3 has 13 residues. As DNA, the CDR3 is TGTGCCAGCAGTGATCTCGGTACCTACGAGCAGTACTTC. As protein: CASSDLGTYEQYF.

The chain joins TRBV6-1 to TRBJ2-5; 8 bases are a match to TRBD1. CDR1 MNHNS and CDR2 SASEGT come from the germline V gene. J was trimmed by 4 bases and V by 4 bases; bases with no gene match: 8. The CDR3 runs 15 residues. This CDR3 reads CASSASRGRVETQYF. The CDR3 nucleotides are TGTGCCAGCAGTGCCTCCAGGGGGCGCGTAGAGACCCAGTACTTC.

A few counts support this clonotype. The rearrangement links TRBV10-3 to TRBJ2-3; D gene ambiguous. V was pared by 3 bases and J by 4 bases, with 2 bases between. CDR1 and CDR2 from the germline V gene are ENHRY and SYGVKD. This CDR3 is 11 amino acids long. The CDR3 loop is CAISDSDTQYF. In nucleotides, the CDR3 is TGTGCCATCAGTGATTCAGATACGCAGTATTTT.

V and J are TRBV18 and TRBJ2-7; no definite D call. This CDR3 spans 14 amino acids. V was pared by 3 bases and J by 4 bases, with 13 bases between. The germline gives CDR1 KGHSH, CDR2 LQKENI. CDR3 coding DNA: TGTGCCAGCTCACCCGGGCCAGAGATATACGAGCAGTACTTC. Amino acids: CASSPGPEIYEQYF.

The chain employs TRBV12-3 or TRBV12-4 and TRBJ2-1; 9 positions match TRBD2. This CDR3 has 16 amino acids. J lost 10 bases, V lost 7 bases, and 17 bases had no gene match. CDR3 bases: TGTGCCAGCACCTCCCTGGGGCGGGGGGGAATCTGGGAGCAGTTCTTC. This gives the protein CASTSLGRGGIWEQFF.